The next 22 T cell receptor beta chains were all read from a single sample in a study of blood T cells in healthy people across ages. With a J-beta primer mix and a sample-barcoded 5' primer, a second PCR ran 7 to 11 cycles. TCRdb fed the 5' RACE reads into MiXCR, producing one record per CDR3 protein. The sample consists of around 580,000 distinct CDR3 sequences, roughly 48% of them appearing once. Material for sequencing was blood. These receptors all come from a man aged 80 or over in good health.

The V call is TRBV7-2, the J call TRBJ2-5, with a weak D call TRBD2 (6 bases). The CDR3 totals 13 residues. V was pared by 3 bases and J by 5 bases, with 10 bases between. Germline V CDR1 and CDR2: SGHTA, FQGNSA. The CDR3 loop is CASSFAGLETQYF. In DNA form, the CDR3 reads TGTGCCAGCAGCTTTGCGGGGCTTGAGACCCAGTACTTC.

The chain employs TRBV5-1 and TRBJ1-2; D is unclear. Deletions cut 1 base from V and 3 bases from J, with 13 bases between. CDR1 and CDR2 from the germline V gene are SGHRS and YFSETQ. The CDR3 loop spans 15 amino acids. The CDR3 sequence is CASSLSDPRDYGYTF. The CDR3, as DNA: TGCGCCAGCAGCTTGTCGGACCCACGCGACTATGGCTACACCTTC. The variable domain in full, completed from reference TRBV5-1 and TRBJ1-2, reads KAGVTQTPRYLIKTRGQQVTLSCSPISGHRSVSWYQQTPGQGLQFLFEYFSETQRNKGNFPGRFSGRQFSNSRSEMNVSTLELGDSALYLCASSLSDPRDYGYTFGSGTRLTVV.

This clonotype appeared a few times. The rearrangement uses TRBV27 and TRBJ2-7, with D tentatively TRBD1 or TRBD2 (5 bases each). Germline CDR1 is MNHEY and CDR2 is SMNVEV (reference sequence). This CDR3 spans 13 amino acids. Trimming shortened V by 4 bases and J by 2 bases, and 9 bases separated the two germline ends. The CDR3 region is CASSSRGPYEQYF. The CDR3 region has the DNA TGTGCCAGCAGTTCGAGGGGTCCCTACGAGCAGTACTTC.

The V call is TRBV20-1, the J call TRBJ1-6, with D perhaps TRBD1 (6 bases). V lost 2 bases to trimming and J lost 7 bases, with 6 bases between them. The CDR3 extends over 12 amino acids. Germline CDR1 is DFQATT and CDR2 is SNEGSKA (reference sequence). The CDR3 reads CSARQGNSPLHF. CDR3 coding DNA: TGCAGTGCTAGACAGGGGAATTCACCCCTCCACTTT.

V is TRBV5-1 and J is TRBJ2-3, with D possibly TRBD1 on 5 matching bases. Trimming stripped 0 bases from V and 2 bases from J, with 13 bases between. In germline, CDR1 is SGHRS, CDR2 YFSETQ. The CDR3 loop spans 16 amino acids. CDR3 nucleotides: TGCGCCAGCAGCTTGGTTCTGGACACTCCCACAGATACGCAGTATTTT. Its translation is CASSLVLDTPTDTQYF. Full variable domain (outside the CDR3, taken from reference TRBV5-1 and TRBJ2-3): KAGVTQTPRYLIKTRGQQVTLSCSPISGHRSVSWYQQTPGQGLQFLFEYFSETQRNKGNFPGRFSGRQFSNSRSEMNVSTLELGDSALYLCASSLVLDTPTDTQYFGPGTRLTVL.

This sequence joins TRBV4-2 and TRBJ1-5; weak D call: TRBD1 (5 bases). CDR1 and CDR2 (germline): LGHNA, YNFKEQ. V was clipped by 0 bases and J by 5 bases, with 11 bases between them. This CDR3 is 15 amino acids long. The CDR3 reads CASSQDGGSDQPQHF. The CDR3 DNA is TGTGCCAGCAGCCAAGATGGGGGATCGGATCAGCCCCAGCATTTT.

The chain couples TRBV10-3 to TRBJ2-7; 13 bases fit TRBD2. V was pared by 10 bases and J by 1 base, with 4 bases of the junction left unmatched. From germline, CDR1 is ENHRY and CDR2 SYGVKD. The CDR3 runs to 14 residues. The CDR3 loop is CATRTSGSSYEQYF. The CDR3, as DNA: TGTGCCACTCGGACTAGCGGGAGTTCCTACGAGCAGTACTTC.

This clonotype was counted a few times. The DNA for the CDR3 is TGTGCCAGCAGCATCCAGGGGGGACCTTACGAGCAGTACTTC. This translates into CASSIQGGPYEQYF. The genes are TRBV9 and TRBJ2-7, with D perhaps matching TRBD1 (7 bases). Germline CDR1 SGDLS, CDR2 YYNGEE. This CDR3 region has 14 residues. Trimming shortened V by 4 bases and J by 4 bases, and 15 bases separated the two germline ends.

The V and J genes are TRBV6-2 or TRBV6-3 and TRBJ1-1; 8 nucleotides agree with TRBD1. Germline V gives CDR1 MNHEY, CDR2 SVGEGT. The CDR3 has 16 residues. The junction had 10 bases not matched to a gene; V was cut back by 6 bases and J by 1 base. CDR3 amino acids: CASSPIQGAANTEAFF. The CDR3 coding sequence is TGTGCCAGCAGCCCAATTCAGGGGGCGGCGAACACTGAAGCTTTCTTT.

The sample holds many counts of this clonotype. This chain connects TRBV6-5 to TRBJ2-1; D possibly matches TRBD1 or TRBD2 (5 bases each). CDR3 length: 15 amino acids. The V gene lost 7 bases and the J gene lost 1 base, with 14 bases spanning the gap. In germline, CDR1 is MNHEY, CDR2 SVGAGI. CDR3 DNA: TGTGCCAGCACCAGGGACCCGAGGTCCTACAATGAGCAGTTCTTC. Translation gives CASTRDPRSYNEQFF.

The chain carries TRBV6-1 and TRBJ2-7; 7 bases map to TRBD2. Germline trimming cut 1 base from V and 0 bases from J; bases unmatched to any gene: 6. CDR3 size: 16 residues. Germline CDR1 and CDR2: MNHNS and SASEGT. CDR3 sequence: CASSEEGRTSSYEQYF. The CDR3 coding sequence is TGTGCCAGCAGTGAAGAGGGCAGGACTAGCTCCTACGAGCAGTACTTC.

In regard to this clonotype: Possible read error: a much larger clone is one base away. The chain recombines TRBV6-5 with TRBJ2-1; TRBD1 matches at 9 bases. CDR1 is MNHEY and CDR2 is SVGAGI in the germline V gene. The CDR3 covers 15 residues. In DNA, the CDR3 is TGTGCCAGCAGCCGTGACGGGACAGGGTTGAATGGGCAGTTCTTC. Protein sequence: CASSRDGTGLNGQFF.

In this sample, this clonotype turned up a few times. The V call is TRBV10-3, the J call TRBJ2-5; tentatively, D is TRBD2 (7 bases). The CDR3 is 14 amino acids. V was cut by 4 bases and J by 5 bases, with 14 bases left in between. Germline loops: CDR1 ENHRY, CDR2 SYGVKD. The CDR3, as DNA: TGTGCCATCAGTGCCGGGGGGCCTTCGGAGACCCAGTACTTC. As protein: CAISAGGPSETQYF.

V gene TRBV6-2 or TRBV6-3 combines with J gene TRBJ2-7; D uncertain. The CDR3 is made up of 15 amino acids. V lost 0 bases and J 0 bases, leaving 9 bases between the germline ends. The germline V gene has CDR1 MNHEY and CDR2 SVGEGT. CDR3 DNA: TGTGCCAGCAGTTACTCGGCGGCGTTCTCCTACGAGCAGTACTTC. Its protein product is CASSYSAAFSYEQYF.

Only a few counts were recorded for this clonotype. The chain is built from TRBV15 and TRBJ2-7, with TRBD1 matching over 7 bases. CDR3 size: 16 residues. V shed 2 bases, J shed 2 bases, and the junction held 9 bases outside the gene matches. Germline CDR1 reads LNHNV; CDR2 reads YYDKDF (reference sequence). The CDR3 is CATSRPRQGRTYEQYF. For the CDR3, the DNA is TGTGCCACCAGCAGACCCCGACAGGGCCGGACCTACGAGCAGTACTTC.

CDR3 bases: TGTGCCAGCAGCCAAGTAAATAATTCACCCCTCCACTTT. Protein product: CASSQVNNSPLHF. The chain is built from TRBV14 and TRBJ1-6; unclear D gene. CDR1 SGHDN and CDR2 FVKESK come from the germline V gene. The CDR3 contains 13 residues. V lost 1 base and J 5 bases, leaving 3 bases between the germline ends.

This clonotype appeared a few times. The V call is TRBV7-2, the J call TRBJ2-3, with D possibly being TRBD1 (5 bases). Trimming took 2 bases from V and 4 from J, leaving 10 bases between them. This CDR3 has 14 residues. CDR1 is SGHTA, CDR2 FQGNSA, per germline. CDR3 sequence: CASSLSGNPDTQYF. CDR3 bases: TGTGCCAGCAGCTTATCAGGGAATCCAGATACGCAGTATTTT.

The rearrangement joins TRBV7-2 to TRBJ1-6, with TRBD1 as a possible D gene (6 bases). Germline CDR1 reads SGHTA; CDR2 reads FQGNSA. The CDR3 runs 15 residues. V was trimmed by 2 bases and J by 7 bases, leaving 12 bases between them. CDR3 in DNA: TGTGCCAGCAGCTTATTACAGGGTCGGAATTCACCCCTCCACTTT. Translated, it gives CASSLLQGRNSPLHF.

This chain connects TRBV4-3 to TRBJ2-1; 11 positions match TRBD2. V shed 1 base, J shed 6 bases, and the junction held 5 bases outside the gene matches. The CDR3 spans 16 residues. Germline V gene data show CDR1 as LGHNA and CDR2 as YSLEER. In DNA, the CDR3 is TGCGCCAGCAGCCAAGGGTCCACTAGCGGGAGCAATGAGCAGTTCTTC. Protein: CASSQGSTSGSNEQFF.

The sample holds one count of this clonotype. The rearrangement joins TRBV6-1 to TRBJ1-1; D remains ambiguous. The CDR3 runs 10 residues. V gave up 3 bases and J gave up 10 bases, with 6 bases separating them. CDR1 is MNHNS and CDR2 is SASEGT in the germline V gene. CDR3 protein: CASSDPGAFF. CDR3 DNA sequence: TGTGCCAGCAGTGATCCGGGAGCTTTCTTT.

Note on this clonotype: A much bigger clone sits one base away, suggesting this may be a read error. The rearrangement uses TRBV24-1 and TRBJ2-1; D perhaps matches TRBD1 (5 bases). Trimming cost V 4 bases and J 10 bases, with 16 bases left between them. CDR3 length: 14 residues. Per germline, CDR1 KGHDR and CDR2 SFDVKD. The CDR3 DNA reads TGTGCCACCAGTGACCCGAAGGGGATCAAGGAGCAGTTCTTC. Translating it yields CATSDPKGIKEQFF.

In regard to this clonotype: Given a much more abundant clone one base away, this may be a read error. The V and J genes are TRBV29-1 and TRBJ2-5; no definite D call. This CDR3 comprises 14 residues. The V and J ends lost 0 bases and 11 bases respectively, with 19 bases between them. Germline values: CDR1 SQVTM, CDR2 ANQGSEA. Written as DNA, the CDR3 is TGCAGCGTTGAAGACGTGAGACCACAAATGAAGCAGTACTTC. Its protein is CSVEDVRPQMKQYF. Drawing the rest from reference TRBV29-1 and TRBJ2-5, the complete variable domain is SAVISQKPSRDICQRGTSLTIQCQVDSQVTMMFWYRQQPGQSLTLIATANQGSEATYESGFVIDKFPISRPNLTFSTLTVSNMSPEDSSIYLCSVEDVRPQMKQYFGPGTRLLVL.